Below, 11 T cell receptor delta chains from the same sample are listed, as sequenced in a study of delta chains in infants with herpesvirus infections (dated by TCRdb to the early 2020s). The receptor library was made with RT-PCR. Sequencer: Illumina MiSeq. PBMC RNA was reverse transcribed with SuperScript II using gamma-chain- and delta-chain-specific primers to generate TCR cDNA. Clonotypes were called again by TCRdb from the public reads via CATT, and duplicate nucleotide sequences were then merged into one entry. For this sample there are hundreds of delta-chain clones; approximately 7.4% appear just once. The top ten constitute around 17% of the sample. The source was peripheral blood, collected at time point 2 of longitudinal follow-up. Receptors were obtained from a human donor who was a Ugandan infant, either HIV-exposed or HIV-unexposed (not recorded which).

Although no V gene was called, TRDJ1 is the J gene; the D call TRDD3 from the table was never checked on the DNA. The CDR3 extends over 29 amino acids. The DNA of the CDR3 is TGCGCTCTTGGGGAACTGGAGCTTGTGAGCGCCGGGTCGGCAATTCCTACCGTACTGGGGACGCCAAATCTAAATAAACTCATCTTT. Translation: CALGELELVSAGSAIPTVLGTPNLNKLIF.

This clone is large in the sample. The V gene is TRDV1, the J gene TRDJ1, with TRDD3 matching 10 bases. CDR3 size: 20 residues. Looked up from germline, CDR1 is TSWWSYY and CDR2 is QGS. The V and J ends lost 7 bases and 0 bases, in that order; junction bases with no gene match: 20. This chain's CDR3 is CALAVGLPTLTGGYTDKLIF. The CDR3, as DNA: TGTGCTCTTGCCGTAGGCCTTCCCACCTTAACTGGGGGATACACCGATAAACTCATCTTT.

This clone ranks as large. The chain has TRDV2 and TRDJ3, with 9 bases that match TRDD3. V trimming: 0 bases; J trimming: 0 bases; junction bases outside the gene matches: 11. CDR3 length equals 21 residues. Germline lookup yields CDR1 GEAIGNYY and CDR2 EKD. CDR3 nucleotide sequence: TGTGCCTGTGACACCGCGGGGGCTGGGGGATCACTCTCCTGGGACACCCGACAGATGTTTTTC. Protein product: CACDTAGAGGSLSWDTRQMFF.

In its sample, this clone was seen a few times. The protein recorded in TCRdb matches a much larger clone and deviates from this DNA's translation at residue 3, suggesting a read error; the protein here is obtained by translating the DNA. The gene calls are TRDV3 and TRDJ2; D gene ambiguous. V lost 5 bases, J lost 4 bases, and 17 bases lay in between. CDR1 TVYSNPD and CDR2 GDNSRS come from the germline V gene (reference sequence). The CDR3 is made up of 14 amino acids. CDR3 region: CAHVTDRATAQLFF. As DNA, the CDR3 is TGTGCCCACGTCACGGATCGAGCGACAGCACAACTCTTCTTT.

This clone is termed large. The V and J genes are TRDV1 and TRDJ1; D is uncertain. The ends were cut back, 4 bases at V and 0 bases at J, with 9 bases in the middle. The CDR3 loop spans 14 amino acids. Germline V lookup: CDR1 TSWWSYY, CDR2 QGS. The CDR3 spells CALGVPWYTDKLIF. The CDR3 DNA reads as TGTGCTCTTGGGGTACCCTGGTACACCGATAAACTCATCTTT.

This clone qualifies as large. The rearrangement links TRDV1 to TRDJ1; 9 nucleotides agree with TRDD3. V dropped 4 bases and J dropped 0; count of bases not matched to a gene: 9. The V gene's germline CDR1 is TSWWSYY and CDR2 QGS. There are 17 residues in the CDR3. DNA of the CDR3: TGTGCTCTTGGGGCCGGCCTTCCTGGGGGATACACCGATAAACTCATCTTT. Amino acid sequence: CALGAGLPGGYTDKLIF.

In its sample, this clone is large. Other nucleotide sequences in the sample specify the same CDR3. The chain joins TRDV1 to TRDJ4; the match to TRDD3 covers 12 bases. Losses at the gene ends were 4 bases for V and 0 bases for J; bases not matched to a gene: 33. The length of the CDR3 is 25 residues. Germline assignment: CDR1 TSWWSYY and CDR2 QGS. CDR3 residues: CALGVLPSPGLRIWGIRVQARPLIF. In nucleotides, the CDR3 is TGTGCTCTTGGGGTCCTACCTTCCCCGGGGCTAAGAATCTGGGGGATACGCGTTCAGGCCAGACCCCTGATCTTT.

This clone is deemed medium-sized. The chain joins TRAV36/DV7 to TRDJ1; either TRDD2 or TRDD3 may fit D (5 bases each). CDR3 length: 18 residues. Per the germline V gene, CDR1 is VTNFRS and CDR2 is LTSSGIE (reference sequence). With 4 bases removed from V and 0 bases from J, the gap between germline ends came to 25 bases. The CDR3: CAVPFGATRLVNTDKLIF. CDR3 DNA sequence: TGTGCTGTGCCCTTCGGGGCTACGAGACTGGTAAACACCGATAAACTCATCTTT.

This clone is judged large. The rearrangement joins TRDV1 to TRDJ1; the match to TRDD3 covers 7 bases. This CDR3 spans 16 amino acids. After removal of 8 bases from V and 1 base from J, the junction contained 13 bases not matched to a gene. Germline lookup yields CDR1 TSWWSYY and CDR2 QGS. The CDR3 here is CALHPEPWGLTDKLIF. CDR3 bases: TGTGCTCTTCATCCTGAACCCTGGGGGCTCACCGATAAACTCATCTTT.

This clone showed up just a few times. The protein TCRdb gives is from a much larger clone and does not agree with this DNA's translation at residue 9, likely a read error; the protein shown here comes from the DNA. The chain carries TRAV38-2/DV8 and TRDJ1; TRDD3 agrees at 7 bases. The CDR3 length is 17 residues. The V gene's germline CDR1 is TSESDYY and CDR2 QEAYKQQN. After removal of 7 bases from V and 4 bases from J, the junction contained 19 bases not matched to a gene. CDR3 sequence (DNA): TGTGCTTATCGCCCTCGCTGGGGGGTAAAGTTTTACGATAAACTCATCTTT. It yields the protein CAYRPRWGVKFYDKLIF.

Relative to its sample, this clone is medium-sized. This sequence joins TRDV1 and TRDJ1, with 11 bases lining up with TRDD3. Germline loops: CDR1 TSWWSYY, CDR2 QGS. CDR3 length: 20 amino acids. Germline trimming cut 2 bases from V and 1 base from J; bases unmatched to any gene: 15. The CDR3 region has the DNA TGTGCTCTTGGGGAAATAGCACCACTGCTGGGGGATACACCCACCGATAAACTCATCTTT. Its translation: CALGEIAPLLGDTPTDKLIF.